Each of the 12 T cell receptor beta chains below was sequenced from the same sample in a study of blood T cell repertoires in COVID-19. Some clones are missing from TCRdb's copy, which holds only in-frame ones; the method was immunoSEQ multiplex PCR. The sample holds 75,000 to 95,000 clones, approximately 90% seen once. Specimen: peripheral blood. These receptors all come from a woman of 80 years or more with acute or convalescent COVID-19.

This clone was counted once. This chain links TRBV10-3 with TRBJ1-1, with TRBD1 identical over 7 bases. The germline V gene encodes CDR1 ENHRY and CDR2 SYGVKD. J was trimmed by 1 base and V by 6 bases; bases with no gene match: 5. This CDR3 has 14 amino acids. In nucleotides, the CDR3 is TGTGCCATCAGCCGGACAGGACCGAACACTGAAGCTTTCTTT. Amino acid sequence: CAISRTGPNTEAFF.

The chain couples TRBV28 to TRBJ2-1; the D is unclear. CDR1 and CDR2 from the germline V gene are MDHEN and SYDVKM. Trimming shortened V by 6 bases and J by 7 bases, and 10 bases separated the two germline ends. The CDR3 sequence is 12 residues long. CDR3 sequence: CASRPPRNEQFF. CDR3 in DNA: TGTGCCAGCAGACCCCCTAGGAATGAGCAGTTCTTC.

The chain has TRBV4-3 and TRBJ2-2; TRBD1 matches 8 bases. This CDR3 is built from 15 residues. Germline CDR1 is LGHNA and CDR2 is YSLEER. Trimming cost V 0 bases and J 4 bases; bases outside gene matches: 1. The CDR3 nucleotides are TGCGCCAGCAGCCAAGAGGGACAGGTCACCGGGGAGCTGTTTTTT. It specifies CASSQEGQVTGELFF.

The CDR3 is CASSLSPGDTQYF. CDR3 DNA: TGCGCCAGCAGCTTGTCCCCAGGCGATACGCAGTATTTT. The chain is built from TRBV5-1 and TRBJ2-3; no definite D call. The germline V gene encodes CDR1 SGHRS and CDR2 YFSETQ. The V gene lost 1 base and the J gene lost 6 bases, with 9 bases spanning the gap. CDR3 length: 13 amino acids.

The J gene is TRBJ2-1, the V gene TRBV11-1, with 8 bases aligning to TRBD2. The CDR3 contains 15 residues. With 5 bases clipped from V and 4 bases from J, the junction kept 7 bases outside the gene matches. In germline, CDR1 is SGHAT, CDR2 FQDESV (reference sequence). The CDR3: CASSPRGGGYNEQFF. Here the CDR3 DNA reads TGTGCCAGCAGCCCCCGGGGCGGGGGGTACAATGAGCAGTTCTTC.

This clone was observed once. This chain connects TRBV30 to TRBJ1-2, with D tentatively TRBD1 (6 bases). This CDR3 spans 12 amino acids. Germline-derived CDR1 and CDR2 are GTSNPN and SVGIG (reference sequence). The ends were cut back, 1 base at V and 8 bases at J, with 11 bases in the middle. The CDR3 is CAWSETGLGYTF. The DNA for the CDR3 is TGTGCCTGGAGTGAGACAGGTCTAGGCTACACCTTC.

V usage is TRBV4-1 and J usage is TRBJ1-4; tentatively, D is TRBD1 (6 bases). Trimming shortened V by 1 base and J by 7 bases, and 10 bases separated the two germline ends. The CDR3 sequence is 14 residues long. Germline CDR1 and CDR2: MGHRA and YSYEKL. The CDR3 DNA follows: TGCGCCAGCAGCCAAGCCAGGGGATTTGAAAAACTGTTTTTT. Encoded protein: CASSQARGFEKLFF.

The rearrangement joins TRBV4-3 to TRBJ2-3, with 9 bases matching TRBD1. Germline V CDR1 and CDR2: LGHNA, YSLEER. V gave up 4 bases and J gave up 4 bases; unmatched junction bases: 6. The CDR3 is made up of 15 amino acids. In DNA, the CDR3 is TGCGCCAGCAGCCTCCGGGACAGGGTGGCAGATACGCAGTATTTT. The encoded protein is CASSLRDRVADTQYF.

This chain connects TRBV3-1 (or the pseudogene TRBV3-2) to TRBJ2-7; D might be TRBD1 (5 bases). V gave up 4 bases and J gave up 11 bases, with 30 bases separating them. The CDR3 covers 17 residues. Looked up from germline, CDR1 is LGHDT and CDR2 is YNNKEL (reference sequence). DNA of the CDR3: TGTGCCAGCAGCCCCGGACATGGTTCGTGGGTACCTACGAGGAAGTACTTC. It translates to CASSPGHGSWVPTRKYF.

For this clone: One end of the junction varies from germline; a read error may be responsible. The sample carries other DNA sequences with the same CDR3. The chain has TRBV18 and TRBJ2-2, with a possible D match to TRBD1 (7 bases). CDR1 and CDR2 from the germline V gene are KGHSH and LQKENI. CDR3 length: 16 amino acids. The CDR3 region has the DNA TGTGCCAGCTCACTACGGCGGGACAGCTGGGCCGGAGAGCTGTTTTTT. It encodes CASSLRRDSWAGELFF.

This clone was picked up one time. The CDR3 loop is CASSLWGQVTSSGANVLTF. CDR3 sequence (DNA): TGCGCCAGCAGCTTGTGGGGACAGGTCACCAGCTCTGGGGCCAACGTCCTGACTTTC. This chain uses TRBV5-1 with TRBJ2-6, with 8 bases fitting TRBD1. The CDR3 spans 19 residues. Germline V gives CDR1 SGHRS, CDR2 YFSETQ. V was pared by 1 base and J by 0 bases, with 9 bases of the junction left unmatched.

This clone was counted a few times. This rearrangement joins TRBV12-3 or TRBV12-4 to TRBJ2-3, with no clear D. The CDR3 contains 12 residues. Trimming took off 6 bases at V and 2 bases at J, with 6 bases between the two ends. The CDR3 loop is CASSYNTDTQYF. For the CDR3, the DNA is TGTGCCAGCAGCTATAACACAGATACGCAGTATTTT.